The rows below give T cell receptor beta chains drawn from one sample of a study of T cells in Graves' hyperthyroidism and ophthalmopathy. One entry per CDR3 protein results from TCRdb running MiXCR on the multiplex PCR reads. The data contain 500,000 or so distinct CDR3 sequences, roughly a sixth of them seen just once; the ten biggest clones take up approximately 32%. The sample was blood. These receptors all stem from a woman in her thirties with Graves' ophthalmopathy. Each CDR3 is given with its conserved first and last residue. A D gene is named only where the DNA matches it firmly. The listing skips clone size in some rows; elsewhere it reads once, few, many or a size class.

16 | TRBJ2-5 | TRBV5-1 | TRBD2 | NA | TGCGCCAGCGGCGGCGGACTAGCGGGGTTCCAAGAGACCCAGTACTTC | CASGGGLAGFQETQYF
14 | TRBJ1-2 | TRBV12-3/TRBV12-4 | TRBD1 | many | TGTGCCAGCAGCTATCCCGGGACAGGTTCTGGCTACACCTTC | CASSYPGTGSGYTF
18 | TRBJ2-5 | TRBV24-1 | TRBD1 | few | TGTGCCACCAGTGACAGATGGCTGGTCCCGGGACAGGGAGAGACCCAGTACTTC | CATSDRWLVPGQGETQYF
15 | TRBJ2-3 | TRBV7-3 | NA | many | TGTGCCAGCAGCAAAAATCTGGGTAGCACAGATACGCAGTATTTT | CASSKNLGSTDTQYF
12 | TRBJ1-1 | TRBV7-6 | NA | NA | TGTGCCAGCAGCGCAGTGAACACTGAAGCTTTCTTT | CASSAVNTEAFF
15 | TRBJ2-5 | TRBV3-1 | TRBD1 | few | TGTGCCAGCAGCCATAGGACAGGGGTGGCAGAGACCCAGTACTTC | CASSHRTGVAETQYF
16 | TRBJ2-3 | TRBV28 | NA | many | TGTGCCAGCAGTTTAGTAAGCGGACGCAGCACAGATACGCAGTATTTT | CASSLVSGRSTDTQYF
12 | TRBJ2-7 | TRBV14 | NA | few | TGTGCCAGCAGCCAACCCACCTCCGAGCAGTACTTC | CASSQPTSEQYF
13 | TRBJ1-2 | TRBV2 | NA | many | TGTGCCAGCAGTGGCACTCTCATGGACGGCTACACCTTC | CASSGTLMDGYTF
16 | TRBJ2-1 | TRBV20-1 | TRBD2 | many | TGCAGTGCCAAGCGGACTAGCGGGAAGTCTGGGAATGAGCAGTTCTTC | CSAKRTSGKSGNEQFF
15 | TRBJ1-2 | TRBV6-2/TRBV6-3 | TRBD1 | few | TGTGCCAGCAGCCCGGGGACAGTCCAGAACTATGGCTACACCTTC | CASSPGTVQNYGYTF
14 | TRBJ2-1 | TRBV7-3 | TRBD1 | few | TGTGCCAGCAGCTACCTAGGACAGGGTAATGAGCAGTTCTTC | CASSYLGQGNEQFF